The entry below describes one T cell receptor beta chain. The antigen this receptor binds is unknown. No base quality information exists; no much larger clone differs at one position. This sample is part of a study of blood T cell repertoires in COVID-19 (dated by TCRdb to 2018 to 2020). For the study in its entirety: Samples covering the acute and convalescent phases of COVID-19 were provided by collaborators in the United States, Italy and Spain. The material from the prospective study consisted of cDNA or gDNA derived from T cells, B-cell-depleted T cells, or PBMCs. The dataset comprised deeply sampled blood TCRbeta repertoires from subjects exposed to, actively infected with, or recovered from COVID-19. A freely available public database, intended as a resource for researchers studying the immune response to SARS-CoV-2, is where the repertoires were released. Samples were obtained from the ongoing ImmuneRACE study (first 160 participants) and from some 1,200 subjects provided by 6 global collaborators. Sample metadata almost always included a de-identified subject ID, COVID-19 status, age in years and sex. Where available, HLA class I and class II types were obtained from metadata supplied by the sample provider rather than from assay-based typing. What the study reported, not specific to this receptor: The quantity of clinical and demographic metadata differed by source and by participant and was supplied without curation.

TCRbeta CDR3 regions were amplified from genomic DNA using the immunoSEQ Assay, a bias-controlled multiplex PCR. On the study's bioinformatics: Nucleated cell counts per sample were estimated from amplification of reference gene primers within the assay. To quantify the absolute abundance of each unique TCRbeta CDR3 rearrangement, sequence reads were collapsed and filtered. For each sample, productive Simpson clonality was calculated as the square root of Simpson's diversity index across productive rearrangements. TCRdb mirrors the immuneACCESS table, restricted to in-frame sequences. Some clones are absent from its copies; in checked studies, under half trace to an unresolved V gene, and the reason for the others is unknown. V and J calls and clone size are those listed in that table; D and trimming were worked out from the DNA. The sample has about 460,000 clones on record, approximately 91% of them singletons. The leading ten clones occupy 8.3% of the sample.

Participants in the prospective study were enrolled through a virtual design, were aged about 18 to 90 years, and lived in 24 United States geographic areas. Cohort assignment in the prospective study relied on participant-reported clinical history from a screening survey and a study questionnaire. ImmuneRACE Cohort 3 recovered participants were defined by two consecutive negative NP/OP PCR tests, healthcare professional clearance, or symptom resolution. Each participant in the prospective study had whole blood, serum and a nasopharyngeal or oropharyngeal swab collected by mobile phlebotomists. Additional blood draws and questionnaires over an approximately two-month period could optionally be provided by prospective study participants. Before DNA extraction, prospective study blood samples were shipped either frozen or at room temperature. Measured from the cysteine to the phenylalanine, the CDR3 is 16 residues long. The retained sequence is limited to the CDR3, 48 bases, with the frame set at the first base. Looking up the germline V gene (reference sequence) yields CDR1 MNHEY and CDR2 SMNVEV. A distance of 15 bases separates the germline ends of V and J, which lose 3 bases and 6 bases respectively.

Material for sequencing was PBMCs or T cells enriched from blood (not recorded which). The V and J segments used are TRBV27 and TRBJ1-6, with the D gene too uncertain to name. The origin of this receptor is a woman aged 55-69 years who had recovered from COVID-19. The DNA is as follows: TGTGCCAGCAGTTTGACAAGGCGGGGAGTTAATTCACCCCTCCACTTT. This translates into CASSLTRRGVNSPLHF.